This is a list of T cell receptor beta chains from one sample in a study of blood T cell repertoires in COVID-19. Clones were read by immunoSEQ multiplex PCR, and TCRdb kept only the in-frame ones, dropping some. The table records 200,000 to 300,000 clones, about nine tenths of them present only once. The material sequenced was PBMCs or T cells enriched from blood (not recorded which). These receptors were obtained from a woman in her forties with acute COVID-19. Both conserved end residues are part of each CDR3. The D gene is left open where the match is weak. Size is stated for part of the rows, as once, few or many counts, or as a class when the clone is expanded.

j_call	clone_size	v_call	d_call	cdr3_nt	cdr3_aa
TRBJ1-1	NA	TRBV9	TRBD1	TGTGCCAGCAGCCGTCATGACAGGGATGAAGCTTTCTTT	CASSRHDRDEAFF
TRBJ1-2	NA	TRBV7-9	TRBD1	TGTGCCAGCAGCACCGGGACAGGGGCTAACTATGGCTACACCTTC	CASSTGTGANYGYTF
TRBJ2-7	NA	TRBV5-6	TRBD1	TGTGCCAGCAGCTTCGGGACAGGGGGCTACGAGCAGTACTTC	CASSFGTGGYEQYF
TRBJ1-4	NA	TRBV9	TRBD1	TGTGCCAGCAGCGTAGGGGGACAGGGGGCATCAACTAATGAAAAACTGTTTTTT	CASSVGGQGASTNEKLFF
TRBJ1-1	once	TRBV10-3	TRBD1	TGTGCCATCAGTCGGACAGGGCCGAACACTGAAGCTTTCTTT	CAISRTGPNTEAFF
TRBJ1-1	NA	TRBV5-1	TRBD1	TGCGCCAGCAGCTCGACGGGACAGGGGGTTGAAGCTTTCTTT	CASSSTGQGVEAFF
TRBJ2-3	NA	TRBV11-2	NA	TGTGCCAGCAGCGTAGGACTATCCGATACGCAGTATTTT	CASSVGLSDTQYF
TRBJ2-3	NA	TRBV19	TRBD1	TGTGCCAGTAGTATCGGGGGACAGGGCCGGACAGATACGCAGTATTTT	CASSIGGQGRTDTQYF
TRBJ1-1	many	TRBV7-9	TRBD1	TGTGCCAGCAGCCGACAGGGAGGAACGAACACTGAAGCTTTCTTT	CASSRQGGTNTEAFF
TRBJ2-6	NA	TRBV9	TRBD2	TGTGCCAGCAGACCCGGCGGGGGCTCTGGGGCCAACGTCCTGACTTTC	CASRPGGGSGANVLTF
TRBJ1-6	NA	TRBV30	NA	TGTGCCTGGAGTGTCGACAGTAGAGGATCTTCACCCCTCCACTTT	CAWSVDSRGSSPLHF
TRBJ2-2	NA	TRBV7-2	NA	TGTGCCAGCAGCTTAGAACAGGGAACCGGGGAGCTGTTTTTT	CASSLEQGTGELFF